The 11 T cell receptor beta chains below come from one sample, sequenced in a study of OX40 agonist ivuxolimab in advanced cancers. This table comes from immunoSEQ multiplex PCR, and its TCRdb copy is limited to in-frame clones, with some not included. The data hold around 79,000 clones, with almost 85% observed a single time. The source was CD4+ or CD8+ T cells sorted from blood, collected in a trial of the OX40 agonist ivuxolimab. These receptors all stem from an adult with an advanced solid tumor such as melanoma, head and neck, liver or kidney cancer.

The gene calls are TRBV7-8 and TRBJ1-5, with TRBD1 identical over 10 bases. V was clipped by 4 bases and J by 6 bases; unmatched bases: 15. The CDR3 is 18 residues long. Germline CDR1 reads SGHVS; CDR2 reads FQNEAQ. CDR3 sequence: CASSSAGTGEWSGQPQHF. CDR3 bases: TGTGCCAGCAGCTCCGCCGGGACAGGGGAATGGTCGGGTCAGCCCCAGCATTTT.

The chain employs TRBV30 and TRBJ2-3; weak D call: TRBD2 (6 bases). This CDR3 has 12 residues. Trimming left V 0 bases short and J 9 bases short, with 10 bases between. CDR1 is GTSNPN and CDR2 is SVGIG in the germline V gene (reference sequence). The CDR3 nucleotides read TGTGCCTGGAGTGTAGGGGAGGTCACGCAGTATTTT. As protein: CAWSVGEVTQYF.

A few counts support this clone. This chain joins TRBV7-9 and TRBJ1-2; D not resolved. The CDR3 runs 15 residues. CDR1 and CDR2 from the germline V gene are SEHNR and FQNEAQ (reference sequence). The germline V and J ends were trimmed by 5 bases and 2 bases, with 15 bases remaining between them. The CDR3 is CASSPRRTANYGYTF. The CDR3 coding sequence is TGTGCCAGCAGCCCCCGACGGACCGCCAACTATGGCTACACCTTC.

The chain joins TRBV27 to TRBJ1-5, with 7 positions matching TRBD1. This CDR3 is built from 16 residues. Germline CDR1 and CDR2: MNHEY and SMNVEV (reference sequence). V lost 3 bases, J lost 6 bases, and 11 bases stayed unmatched. CDR3 in DNA: TGTGCCAGCAGTTTCCTGGGGGAGGGGGCTGGTCAGCCCCAGCATTTT. Translation: CASSFLGEGAGQPQHF.

The rearrangement links TRBV4-3 to TRBJ1-4; D possibly corresponds to TRBD1 (5 bases). The V end was cut by 0 bases, the J end by 8 bases, with 16 bases between. CDR3 size: 16 residues. Germline V lookup: CDR1 LGHNA, CDR2 YSLEER. DNA of the CDR3: TGCGCCAGCAGCCAAGATCTAGTAGGGGTCTGGGAAAAACTGTTTTTT. Its translation is CASSQDLVGVWEKLFF.

The J gene is TRBJ2-5, the V gene TRBV7-2, with 10 positions matching TRBD2. Looked up from germline, CDR1 is SGHTA and CDR2 is FQGNSA. Trimming at V came to 3 bases and at J to 5 bases, leaving 6 bases not matched to a gene. The CDR3 totals 15 residues. The CDR3 DNA reads as TGTGCCAGCAGCTTGAAGCGGGGGGGCGGCGAGACCCAGTACTTC. As protein: CASSLKRGGGETQYF.

V usage is TRBV18 and J usage is TRBJ2-7; 9 bases map to TRBD1. The germline V gene has CDR1 KGHSH and CDR2 LQKENI. V was pared by 3 bases and J by 3 bases, with 3 bases of the junction left unmatched. The CDR3 length is 14 residues. The CDR3 loop reads CASSPGTGFYEQYF. The CDR3 region has the DNA TGTGCCAGCTCACCTGGGACAGGGTTCTACGAGCAGTACTTC. Complete variable domain (other parts from reference TRBV18 and TRBJ2-7): NAGVMQNPRHLVRRRGQEARLRCSPMKGHSHVYWYRQLPEEGLKFMVYLQKENIIDESGMPKERFSAEFPKEGPSILRIQQVVRGDSAAYFCASSPGTGFYEQYFGPGTRLTVT.

The J gene is TRBJ1-3, the V gene TRBV7-9; no clear D. Germline CDR1 and CDR2: SEHNR and FQNEAQ (reference sequence). The CDR3 has 14 residues. Between the trimmed V and J ends, which lost 4 bases and 0 bases, there was a span of 7 bases. CDR3 loop: CASSSQSSGNTIYF. The CDR3 coding sequence is TGTGCCAGCAGCTCACAAAGCTCTGGAAACACCATATATTTT.

The DNA of the CDR3 is TGTGCCAGCAGCTGGGACAGGAACACTGAAGCTTTCTTT. Translating it yields CASSWDRNTEAFF. The chain employs TRBV14 and TRBJ1-1; 7 bases match TRBD1. The CDR3 has 13 amino acids. Trimming cost V 5 bases and J 1 base; bases outside gene matches: 1. CDR1 is SGHDN, CDR2 FVKESK, per germline.

This rearrangement joins TRBV9 to TRBJ1-2; D possibly corresponds to TRBD1 (5 bases). The ends were cut back, 0 bases at V and 7 bases at J, with 13 bases in the middle. Germline V gene lookup returns CDR1 SGDLS and CDR2 YYNGEE. The CDR3 runs 14 residues. The DNA of the CDR3 is TGTGCCAGCAGCGTAGAGGGGACGGAGCTTGGCTACACCTTC. Protein sequence: CASSVEGTELGYTF.

This chain links TRBV10-1 with TRBJ2-1, with D hard to call. Germline V gene lookup returns CDR1 WNHNN and CDR2 SYGVQD (reference sequence). This CDR3 has 14 amino acids. Trimming removed 8 bases at V and 0 bases at J, with 11 bases between. CDR3 amino acids: CASVAQSSYNEQFF. CDR3 bases: TGCGCCAGCGTAGCCCAGAGCTCCTACAATGAGCAGTTCTTC.